Below are 28 T cell receptor beta chains sequenced from a single sample in a study of blood T cells in healthy people across ages. Next came a second PCR, run for about 6 to 11 cycles, which used a sample-barcoded 5' primer along with a J-beta primer mix. MiXCR, run by TCRdb on the 5' RACE reads, gives a single entry per CDR3 protein. The table has about 730,000 distinct CDR3 sequences, approximately 39% seen once. Specimen: blood. The receptors shown here come from a woman aged 55-69 years in good health.

The chain couples TRBV20-1 to TRBJ2-3, with a weak D call TRBD1 (5 bases). Trimming cost V 2 bases and J 3 bases, with 9 bases left between them. CDR1 and CDR2 (germline): DFQATT, SNEGSKA (reference sequence). CDR3 size: 13 residues. Written as DNA, the CDR3 is TGCAGTGCTAGATCAACAGGAACAGATACGCAGTATTTT. Residues: CSARSTGTDTQYF.

V is TRBV20-1 and J is TRBJ2-7; D gene ambiguous. Judging by the DNA end, TRBJ2-5 fits better; the J call may be wrong. The CDR3 is 12 residues long. From germline, CDR1 is DFQATT and CDR2 SNEGSKA (reference sequence). The CDR3 spells CSARDVAGTQYF. For the CDR3, the DNA is TGCAGTGCTAGAGATGTGGCCGGGACCCAGTACTTC.

Note on this clonotype: At one end, the junction sequence differs from germline, possibly due to a read error. This CDR3 reads CDWTAVWDTQETQYF. For the CDR3, the DNA is TGTGACTGGACCGCCGTATGGGACACACAAGAGACCCAGTACTTC. The J gene is TRBJ2-4, the V gene TRBV30; the D gene is possibly TRBD1 (6 bases). The J call could be wrong; TRBJ2-5 is a better fit for the DNA end. The germline CDR1 and CDR2 sequences are GTSNPN and SVGIG (reference sequence). The CDR3 has 15 amino acids.

This clonotype appeared a few times. This sequence joins TRBV10-3 and TRBJ2-6, with 8 bases that match TRBD1. The CDR3 spans 17 residues. Germline lookup yields CDR1 ENHRY and CDR2 SYGVKD. With V trimmed by 10 bases and J by 6 bases, 17 bases remained unmatched. The CDR3: CATRNIHQGAEANVLTF. The CDR3 region has the DNA TGTGCCACCCGAAATATCCACCAGGGGGCGGAGGCCAACGTCCTGACTTTC.

This sequence joins TRBV5-6 and TRBJ2-1; 7 bases align to TRBD2. CDR3 length: 15 residues. J was trimmed by 5 bases and V by 8 bases; bases with no gene match: 13. Germline CDR1 SGHDT, CDR2 YYEEEE. In nucleotides, the CDR3 is TGTGCCAGTAAGCGGGGCCCGGTCGACGACAATGAGCAGTTCTTC. Translated, it gives CASKRGPVDDNEQFF.

V usage is TRBV20-1 and J usage is TRBJ2-6; no definite D call. From germline, CDR1 is DFQATT and CDR2 SNEGSKA (reference sequence). The CDR3 length is 15 residues. V was clipped by 5 bases and J by 4 bases, with 15 bases between them. The CDR3 protein is CSASGPGLGANVLTF. The CDR3 nucleotides are TGCAGTGCTTCCGGACCCGGCTTGGGGGCCAACGTCCTGACTTTC.

The chain joins TRBV29-1 to TRBJ2-2, with a weak D call TRBD1 (6 bases). Trimming removed 6 bases from V and 1 base from J, with 12 bases in between. The CDR3 is made up of 14 amino acids. The V gene's germline CDR1 is SQVTM and CDR2 ANQGSEA. The CDR3: CSVTDRRNTGELFF. The CDR3 DNA follows: TGCAGCGTCACTGACAGGCGGAACACCGGGGAGCTGTTTTTT.

V and J are TRBV4-2 and TRBJ2-7; 9 bases align to TRBD2. V lost 0 bases to trimming and J lost 2 bases; unmatched junction nucleotides: 11. Per the germline V gene, CDR1 is LGHNA and CDR2 is YNFKEQ. This CDR3 has 18 residues. CDR3 bases: TGTGCCAGCAGCCAAGAACTCGCGGGGGGGCTTACGGCCTACGAGCAGTACTTC. This translates into CASSQELAGGLTAYEQYF.

V usage is TRBV20-1 and J usage is TRBJ2-3; 8 bases match TRBD2. The CDR3 is made up of 19 amino acids. The V gene's germline CDR1 is DFQATT and CDR2 SNEGSKA (reference sequence). V shed 5 bases, J shed 0 bases, and the junction held 19 bases outside the gene matches. The CDR3 loop is CSAPLNSPAGAVSTDTQYF. CDR3 in DNA: TGCAGTGCTCCTCTTAATTCGCCAGCGGGGGCGGTTAGCACAGATACGCAGTATTTT.

This clonotype was recorded a few times. The gene calls are TRBV3-1 and TRBJ2-1; D is uncertain. This CDR3 is built from 14 residues. Germline values: CDR1 LGHDT, CDR2 YNNKEL (reference sequence). V was clipped by 1 base and J by 6 bases, with 10 bases between them. The CDR3 is CASSQVPLLNEQFF. CDR3 DNA sequence: TGTGCCAGCAGCCAAGTCCCCCTCCTCAATGAGCAGTTCTTC.

This clonotype came up a few times. V is TRBV20-1 and J is TRBJ2-1, with 7 bases matching TRBD1. CDR3 length equals 15 residues. The V gene's germline CDR1 is DFQATT and CDR2 SNEGSKA (reference sequence). Trimming cost V 6 bases and J 6 bases; bases outside gene matches: 14. CDR3 DNA: TGCAGTGCCCGAGAGGGGCAGGGGGTGGTCAATGAGCAGTTCTTC. Protein sequence: CSAREGQGVVNEQFF.

Note on this clonotype: Since a much larger clone is just one base distant, this may be a read error. The chain has TRBV20-1 and TRBJ2-4; D is ambiguous. The DNA matches TRBJ2-7 better at its end, which makes the J call doubtful. There are 13 residues in the CDR3. CDR1 DFQATT and CDR2 SNEGSKA come from the germline V gene (reference sequence). In nucleotides, the CDR3 is TGCAGTCCGGAACTAATGGTGGGGTCCGAGCAGTACTTC. Translating gives CSPELMVGSEQYF.

This clonotype was observed a handful of times. The rearrangement links TRBV14 to TRBJ1-1; 7 positions match TRBD1. Germline trimming cut 3 bases from V and 4 bases from J; bases unmatched to any gene: 5. Germline-derived CDR1 and CDR2 are SGHDN and FVKESK. The CDR3 has 14 amino acids. The CDR3 DNA sequence: TGTGCCAGCAGCCATTTACAGGGGCGCACTGAAGCTTTCTTT. This encodes CASSHLQGRTEAFF.

Concerning this clonotype itself: One junction end disagrees with the germline gene, perhaps due to a read error. J is TRBJ2-4 and V is TRBV5-1; 7 bases match TRBD2. This CDR3 region has 17 residues. The germline V gene has CDR1 SGHRS and CDR2 YFSETQ. CDR3 loop: CASSLQVGRAGRGEQYF. The CDR3 DNA reads as TGCGCCAGTAGCTTGCAAGTAGGACGAGCGGGACGGGGGGAGCAGTACTTC.

The V and J genes are TRBV4-2 and TRBJ2-2; tentatively, D is TRBD2 (5 bases). The CDR3 extends over 15 amino acids. Between the trimmed V and J ends, which lost 3 bases and 8 bases, there was a span of 16 bases. Germline CDR1 LGHNA, CDR2 YNFKEQ. The CDR3 DNA sequence: TGTGCCAGCAGCCAGGCTCGGGATTATAAGGGGGAGCTGTTTTTT. Translation: CASSQARDYKGELFF.

This clonotype came up once. The V and J genes are TRBV7-2 and TRBJ2-5; tentatively, D is TRBD1 (7 bases). Germline CDR1 reads SGHTA; CDR2 reads FQGNSA. With 3 bases removed from V and 5 bases from J, the gap between germline ends came to 16 bases. The CDR3 totals 15 residues. The CDR3 protein is CASSLEQGRWETQYF. The CDR3, as DNA: TGTGCCAGCAGCTTGGAACAGGGGAGGTGGGAGACCCAGTACTTC.

This clonotype was detected only a few times. This may stem from a read error, because a much larger clone lies one nucleotide away. The chain has TRBV6-4 and TRBJ2-1; D is undetermined. There are 14 residues in the CDR3. Germline CDR1 and CDR2: MRHNA and SNTAGT. The CDR3 loop reads CASSRTASYNELFF. In DNA, the CDR3 is TGTGCCAGCAGTCGAACAGCCTCCTACAATGAGCTGTTCTTC.

On this clonotype: A single base separates this from a much larger clone, so it may be a read error. V and J are TRBV2 and TRBJ1-2; D uncertain. V lost 2 bases, J lost 1 base, and 2 bases lay in between. This CDR3 region has 12 residues. Per germline, CDR1 SNHLY and CDR2 FYNNEI. CDR3 amino acids: CASSELNYGYTF. CDR3 coding DNA: TGTGCCAGCAGTGAACTTAACTATGGCTACACCTTC.

This clonotype has only one observation. The chain employs TRBV12-5 and TRBJ2-7; a weak D match, TRBD2 (6 bases). The V gene's germline CDR1 is LGHNT and CDR2 FRNRAP. This CDR3 has 13 residues. Trimming took off 2 bases at V and 6 bases at J, with 11 bases between the two ends. The CDR3 spells CASGLISGVEQYF. The CDR3 bases are TGTGCTAGTGGTTTGATATCGGGAGTCGAGCAGTACTTC. The whole variable domain, filled in from reference TRBV12-5 and TRBJ2-7, reads DARVTQTPRHKVTEMGQEVTMRCQPILGHNTVFWYRQTMMQGLELLAYFRNRAPLDDSGMPKDRFSAEMPDATLATLKIQPSEPRDSAVYFCASGLISGVEQYFGPGTRLTVT.

This clonotype was found a few times. The CDR3 DNA sequence: TGTGCCAGCAGCTTAGGCCTAGCGGGAGTCCAAGATACGCAGTATTTT. The encoded protein is CASSLGLAGVQDTQYF. The chain couples TRBV7-2 to TRBJ2-3; 10 bases are a match to TRBD2. Trimming removed 1 base from V and 5 bases from J; junction bases left unmatched: 6. CDR1 is SGHTA, CDR2 FQGNSA, per germline. The CDR3 contains 16 residues.

This sequence joins TRBV6-5 and TRBJ2-2; D uncertain. The CDR3 totals 15 residues. CDR1 MNHEY and CDR2 SVGAGI come from the germline V gene. V lost 2 bases and J 2 bases, leaving 9 bases between the germline ends. CDR3 nucleotides: TGTGCCAGCAGTTACGGGCGGTTTAACACCGGGGAGCTGTTTTTT. It translates to CASSYGRFNTGELFF.

This clonotype was seen many times. The chain combines TRBV7-6 with TRBJ1-5, with no clear D. V was pared by 8 bases and J by 6 bases, with 8 bases between. CDR1 and CDR2 (germline): SGHVS, FNYEAQ. The CDR3 is 11 residues long. Written as DNA, the CDR3 is TGTGCCAGCGGGCAGACTCAGCCCCAGCATTTT. This translates into CASGQTQPQHF.

Regarding this clonotype: A much bigger clone sits one base away, suggesting this may be a read error. J is TRBJ2-1 and V is TRBV5-1; D gene uncertain. The germline CDR1 and CDR2 sequences are SGHRS and YFSETQ. The CDR3 is 14 amino acids. The CDR3 nucleotides are TGCGCCAGCAGCTTGGCAGGCAGTACCGATGAGCAGGTCTTC. Its translation: CASSLAGSTDEQVF.

Concerning this clonotype: One end of the junction varies from germline; a read error may be responsible. The chain carries TRBV5-1 and TRBJ1-1, with a weak D call TRBD1 (5 bases). The CDR3 runs to 17 residues. Germline assignment: CDR1 SGHRS and CDR2 YFSETQ. The CDR3 DNA is TGCGCCGGCAGCTTGGGGGGAGGATCTGCCTTTATCGCTGAAGCTTTCTTT. This translates into CAGSLGGGSAFIAEAFF.

This clonotype was detected many times. The CDR3: CATSVWDNTGELFF. CDR3 DNA sequence: TGTGCCACCAGTGTTTGGGACAACACCGGGGAGCTGTTTTTT. This chain links TRBV24-1 with TRBJ2-2; perhaps D is TRBD1 or TRBD2 (5 bases each). Germline V CDR1 and CDR2: KGHDR, SFDVKD. The CDR3 has 14 residues. V lost 5 bases to trimming and J lost 2 bases, with 8 bases between them.

CDR3: CASSLYDRDRGYQPQHF. In DNA form, the CDR3 reads TGTGCCAGCAGCTTGTATGACCGGGACAGGGGCTATCAGCCCCAGCATTTT. V is TRBV5-6 and J is TRBJ1-5; 10 bases align to TRBD1. This CDR3 spans 17 amino acids. The trim removed 1 base at V and 5 bases at J, leaving 9 bases unmatched. CDR1 SGHDT and CDR2 YYEEEE come from the germline V gene.

V is TRBV5-1 and J is TRBJ2-3, with D unclear. CDR1 is SGHRS and CDR2 is YFSETQ in the germline V gene. The CDR3 is 13 residues long. Between the trimmed V and J ends, which lost 4 bases and 6 bases, there was a span of 12 bases. The CDR3 DNA reads as TGCGCCAGCAGCCCGATCGTTGGGGATACGCAGTATTTT. Its translation is CASSPIVGDTQYF.

The chain is built from TRBV19 and TRBJ2-1; 8 nucleotides match TRBD1. V dropped 4 bases and J dropped 7; count of bases not matched to a gene: 6. CDR3 size: 14 residues. Per germline, CDR1 LNHDA and CDR2 SQIVND (reference sequence). The CDR3 DNA reads as TGTGCCAGTAGTACCCGGACAGGGTTGAATGAGCAGTTCTTC. Translated, it gives CASSTRTGLNEQFF.